A selection of T cell receptor beta chains follows, all from one sample in a study of response to subunit inactivated influenza vaccine. Each CDR3 protein is one row after TCRdb ran MiXCR on the RT-PCR reads. The table includes more than 550,000 distinct CDR3 sequences, around 11% detected once. This same sample was also taken into another study, of T cells expressing NK-cell markers.

Source: PBMCs from blood, taken on the day of vaccination. The receptors come from a middle-aged man who received an inactivated influenza vaccine. The CDR3 runs from the conserved cysteine through the conserved F or W. The D gene is left open where the match is weak. Clone size is given for some rows only: seen once, a few or many times, or a class if the clone is expanded.

v_gene,j_gene,d_gene,abundance,CDR3nt,CDR3aa
TRBV5-1,TRBJ2-1,TRBD2,many,TGCGCCAGCAGCTTTGGCGGGGGGGCCTACAATGAGCAGTTCTTC,CASSFGGGAYNEQFF
TRBV7-9,TRBJ2-7,NA,few,TGTGCCAGCAGCTTAGGACACCTGACAGAAACCTACGAGCAGTACTTC,CASSLGHLTETYEQYF
TRBV7-2,TRBJ1-2,NA,few,TGTGCCAGCAGCTTAGGATTGGCCGATGGCTACACCTTC,CASSLGLADGYTF
TRBV20-1,TRBJ2-3,NA,few,TGCAGTGCTAGTGGCATCGGGACAGATACGCAGTATTTT,CSASGIGTDTQYF
TRBV5-1,TRBJ2-1,NA,many,TGCGCCAGCAGCGGAGATGCCAATGAGCAGTTCTTC,CASSGDANEQFF
TRBV4-3,TRBJ2-3,TRBD1,few,TGCGCCAGCAGCAAAAGACAGGGGGTTACAGATACGCAGTATTTT,CASSKRQGVTDTQYF
TRBV5-5,TRBJ2-2,TRBD2,many,TGTGCCAGCAGCGCCGGGACTAGCGGGAACACCGGGGAGCTGTTTTTT,CASSAGTSGNTGELFF
TRBV29-1,TRBJ2-7,TRBD2,NA,TGCAGCGTTGGGTGGGGGGGCTCCTACGAGCAGTACTTC,CSVGWGGSYEQYF
TRBV12-3/TRBV12-4,TRBJ2-2,NA,few,TGTGCCAGCAGGCCGGGACTGTTGATAAACACCGGGGAGCTGTTTTTT,CASRPGLLINTGELFF
TRBV7-6,TRBJ1-1,NA,NA,TGTGCCAGCAGCTCAAACTCCGGGTTTCAGGCTTTCTTT,CASSSNSGFQAFF
TRBV6-2/TRBV6-3,TRBJ2-7,TRBD2,NA,TGTGCCAGCAGATCGGGGGGGAGCTCCTACGAGCAGTACTTC,CASRSGGSSYEQYF
TRBV4-2,TRBJ2-7,TRBD1,many,TGTGCCAGCAGCCAAGTGACAGGGGGCTTCGACGAGCAGTACTTC,CASSQVTGGFDEQYF
TRBV9,TRBJ2-1,NA,few,TGTGCCAGCGGAGGACTCCTATACTACAATGAGCAGTTCTTC,CASGGLLYYNEQFF
TRBV4-1,TRBJ1-3,NA,many,TGCGCCAGCAGCCAGCAGGTCGGAAACACCATATATTTT,CASSQQVGNTIYF
TRBV28,TRBJ2-3,NA,NA,TGTGCCAGCAAGTTAGGTGGCAGTGGCACAGATACGCAGTATTTT,CASKLGGSGTDTQYF
TRBV6-2/TRBV6-3,TRBJ2-7,TRBD2,few,TGTGCCAGCACGATCGGGGGGGTGAACTACGAGCAGTACTTC,CASTIGGVNYEQYF
TRBV7-8,TRBJ1-5,NA,NA,TGTGCCAGCAGCTTAGCCGACCCTACAGAAAATCAGCCCCAGCATTTT,CASSLADPTENQPQHF
TRBV6-2/TRBV6-3,TRBJ2-1,NA,NA,TGTGCCAGCAGTTACCCCAGTACGCGGGAAGTAAATGAGCAGTTCTTC,CASSYPSTREVNEQFF
TRBV9,TRBJ2-1,TRBD1,NA,TGTGCCAGCAGCACCCAGGGACAGGGGGCTTACAATGAGCAGTTCTTC,CASSTQGQGAYNEQFF
TRBV2,TRBJ2-5,NA,many,TGTGCCAGCAATACGGGGCCGGTGGAGACCCAGTACTTC,CASNTGPVETQYF
TRBV28,TRBJ2-3,NA,many,TGTGCCAGCAGTTTAATTTCGGTTTCTGGCACAGATACGCAGTATTTT,CASSLISVSGTDTQYF
TRBV4-2,TRBJ1-3,NA,NA,TGTGCCAGCAGCCAAGAAGGAGGCTCCTCTGGAAACACCATATATTTT,CASSQEGGSSGNTIYF
TRBV3-1,TRBJ1-2,NA,NA,TGTGCCAGCAGCCCAGAAGCAGTTATGGGCTACACCTTC,CASSPEAVMGYTF
TRBV10-3,TRBJ2-1,NA,NA,TGTGCCATCAGTGATCGGAACTCACATTCACAAAATGAGCAGTTCTTC,CAISDRNSHSQNEQFF
TRBV12-3/TRBV12-4,TRBJ2-2,NA,NA,TGTGCCAGCAGCCCCCGGGGGCGAAACACCGGGGAGCTGTTTTTT,CASSPRGRNTGELFF
TRBV11-2,TRBJ2-3,TRBD2,few,TGTGCCAGCAGCTTAAGGTTGGCTAGCGGGGGGGCGACAGATACGCAGTATTTT,CASSLRLASGGATDTQYF
TRBV30,TRBJ2-1,NA,many,TGTGCCTGGAGTGTAGGCAGGACCGCGCGCTCCTACAATGAGCAGTTCTTC,CAWSVGRTARSYNEQFF
TRBV12-3/TRBV12-4,TRBJ2-1,NA,many,TGTGCCAGCAGTACCCGGCTGGGGAGCTCCTACAATGAGCAGTTCTTC,CASSTRLGSSYNEQFF
TRBV20-1,TRBJ2-7,TRBD2,NA,TGCAGTGCTAGAGAGCAGAACAGAGAGTCTAGCGGGGGTCCAAGCTCCTACGAGCAGTACTTC,CSAREQNRESSGGPSSYEQYF
TRBV4-3,TRBJ2-1,NA,many,TGCGCCAGCAGCCCCTCTAGGGGTTCCTACAATGAGCAGTTCTTC,CASSPSRGSYNEQFF
TRBV5-1,TRBJ1-1,NA,NA,TGCGCCAGCAGCTTTTCCCAATTTGACGGTCTCACTGAAGCTTTCTTT,CASSFSQFDGLTEAFF